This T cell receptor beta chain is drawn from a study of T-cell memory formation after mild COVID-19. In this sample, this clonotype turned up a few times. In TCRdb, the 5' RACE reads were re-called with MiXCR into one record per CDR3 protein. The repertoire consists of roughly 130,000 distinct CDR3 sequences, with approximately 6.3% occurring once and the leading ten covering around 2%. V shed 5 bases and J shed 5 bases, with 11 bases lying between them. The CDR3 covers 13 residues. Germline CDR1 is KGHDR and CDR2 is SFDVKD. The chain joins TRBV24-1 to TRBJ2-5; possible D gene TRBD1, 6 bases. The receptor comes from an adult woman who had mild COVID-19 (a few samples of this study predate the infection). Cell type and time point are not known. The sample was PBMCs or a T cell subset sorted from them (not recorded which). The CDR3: CATSGERGETQYF. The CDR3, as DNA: TGTGCCACCAGTGGGGAGAGGGGGGAGACCCAGTACTTC.